This passage covers 9 T cell receptor beta chains from one sample sequenced in a study of shared clonotypes between healthy human individuals. The assay was immunoSEQ multiplex PCR, and TCRdb's table has in-frame clones only and misses some. Of 2,500,000 or so clones listed, about 90% were seen once; the top ten hold approximately 0.4%. The sequenced sample consisted of naive CD4+ T cells from PBMCs. Subset meaning: CD45RA+ positively selected. The receptors derive from a man aged 18 to 35 in good health. Some clones in this sample may be carry-over from other donors' samples.

The rearrangement uses TRBV7-3 and TRBJ2-1; 10 bases are a match to TRBD2. Trimming cost V 4 bases and J 8 bases; bases outside gene matches: 20. The germline V gene has CDR1 SGHTA and CDR2 FQGTGA. CDR3 length equals 19 residues. The CDR3 loop reads CASSSNPRTSGAGRDEQFF. In DNA form, the CDR3 reads TGTGCCAGCAGCTCCAACCCCCGGACTAGCGGAGCCGGGAGGGATGAGCAGTTCTTC. Complete variable domain (other parts from reference TRBV7-3 and TRBJ2-1): GAGVSQTPSNKVTEKGKYVELRCDPISGHTALYWYRQSLGQGPEFLIYFQGTGAADDSGLPNDRFFAVRPEGSVSTLKIQRTERGDSAVYLCASSSNPRTSGAGRDEQFFGPGTRLTVL.

J is TRBJ2-7 and V is TRBV5-1; 10 nucleotides align to TRBD2. Per germline, CDR1 SGHRS and CDR2 YFSETQ. This CDR3 is built from 17 residues. Trimming cost V 3 bases and J 2 bases; bases outside gene matches: 11. The CDR3 here is CASSWWLRTSGTYEQYF. In DNA, the CDR3 is TGCGCCAGCAGCTGGTGGCTTCGGACTAGCGGAACCTACGAGCAGTACTTC.

This clone has only one observation. The chain recombines TRBV7-2 with TRBJ1-2, with D maybe TRBD1 (6 bases). Germline V lookup: CDR1 SGHTA, CDR2 FQGNSA. The V and J ends lost 5 bases and 0 bases respectively, with 13 bases between them. This CDR3 spans 15 amino acids. The CDR3 region has the DNA TGTGCCAGCAGCCCATGGACAGCCGCTAACTATGGCTACACCTTC. This translates into CASSPWTAANYGYTF.

This chain connects TRBV6-1 to TRBJ2-3; D is undetermined. The CDR3 totals 11 residues. V was clipped by 6 bases and J by 2 bases, with 3 bases between them. Germline lookup yields CDR1 MNHNS and CDR2 SASEGT. Here the CDR3 DNA reads TGTGCCAGCAGGAACACAGATACGCAGTATTTT. It yields the protein CASRNTDTQYF.

This chain connects TRBV4-3 to TRBJ2-5; TRBD1 matches 8 bases. The CDR3 contains 16 residues. V lost 2 bases to trimming and J lost 1 base; unmatched junction nucleotides: 6. Germline V CDR1 and CDR2: LGHNA, YSLEER. As DNA, the CDR3 is TGCGCCAGCAGCCAAAATACAGGGGGTACCCAAGAGACCCAGTACTTC. Translated: CASSQNTGGTQETQYF.

The chain couples TRBV5-8 to TRBJ2-7, with 9 bases that match TRBD1. Trimming at V came to 5 bases and at J to 2 bases, leaving 11 bases not matched to a gene. This CDR3 comprises 16 residues. Germline loops: CDR1 SGHTS, CDR2 YDEGEE. The CDR3 coding sequence is TGTGCCAGCAGTTCTAAAGACAGGGGGAACCCCTACGAGCAGTACTTC. This encodes CASSSKDRGNPYEQYF.

The chain carries TRBV7-2 and TRBJ1-1; D gene uncertain. Trimming stripped 5 bases from V and 7 bases from J, with 14 bases between. The CDR3 has 13 amino acids. Germline CDR1 SGHTA, CDR2 FQGNSA. This chain's CDR3 is CASSHPWGVEAFF. CDR3 nucleotide sequence: TGTGCCAGCAGCCACCCCTGGGGAGTTGAAGCTTTCTTT.

The chain employs TRBV5-1 and TRBJ2-6; D not resolved. CDR1 is SGHRS, CDR2 YFSETQ, per germline. The CDR3 contains 15 residues. The V and J ends lost 4 bases and 1 base respectively, with 9 bases between them. CDR3 in DNA: TGCGCCAGCAGCACCCTGGGGTCTGGGGCCAACGTCCTGACTTTC. It yields the protein CASSTLGSGANVLTF.

CDR3 DNA: TGCGCCAGCAGCCCGGGACAGGGGGTTTGGGAGCAGTACTTC. Encoded protein: CASSPGQGVWEQYF. This rearrangement joins TRBV5-1 to TRBJ2-7; the match to TRBD1 covers 11 bases. Losses at the gene ends were 4 bases for V and 7 bases for J; bases not matched to a gene: 7. Germline loops: CDR1 SGHRS, CDR2 YFSETQ. This CDR3 has 14 amino acids.